Listed below are T cell receptor beta chains from one sample, sequenced in a study of T cell responses to AZD1222 COVID-19 vaccine. Sequencing used immunoSEQ multiplex PCR; TCRdb keeps in-frame clones, though not all of them. The sample yields roughly 150,000 clones, over 90% seen once. This specimen consisted of peripheral blood, obtained on day 0 of AZD1222 vaccination. The receptor set was obtained from an adult in good health. Both conserved end residues are part of each CDR3. The D gene is left open where the match is weak. The listing skips clone size in some rows; elsewhere it reads once, few, many or a size class.

TRBV27	NA	NA	16	TRBJ2-3	TGTGCCAGCAGTTTATTCTGGGGCGGGAATGGAGATACGCAGTATTTT	CASSLFWGGNGDTQYF
TRBV7-9	NA	TRBD1	15	TRBJ1-5	TGTGCCAGCAGCTCAGGACAGGGGGTTGGTCAGCCCCAGCATTTT	CASSSGQGVGQPQHF
TRBV6-1	NA	TRBD2	15	TRBJ2-5	TGTGCCAGCAGTGAATCCCTAGCGGATCAAGAGACCCAGTACTTC	CASSESLADQETQYF
TRBV11-2	NA	NA	13	TRBJ2-5	TGTGCCAGCAGCTTAGCGGGCGGAGAGACCCAGTACTTC	CASSLAGGETQYF
TRBV5-1	NA	TRBD2	14	TRBJ2-7	TGCGCCAGCAGCTTAAGCGGGGAATCCTACGAGCAGTACTTC	CASSLSGESYEQYF
TRBV19	NA	TRBD2	13	TRBJ2-7	TGTGCCAGTAGTGATATAGCGGGAGGGGAGCAGTACTTC	CASSDIAGGEQYF
TRBV12-3/TRBV12-4	NA	NA	13	TRBJ1-6	TGTGCCAGCAGGGAGTCCTATAATTCACCCCTCCACTTT	CASRESYNSPLHF
TRBV10-3	NA	TRBD1	14	TRBJ1-1	TGTGCCATCAGGAAGGGACAGGGGGAATTTGAAGCTTTCTTT	CAIRKGQGEFEAFF
TRBV30	NA	NA	17	TRBJ1-3	TGTGCCTGGAGTATCCACCTATACAGGGACTCTGGAAACACCATATATTTT	CAWSIHLYRDSGNTIYF
TRBV7-9	NA	NA	14	TRBJ2-7	TGTGCCAGCAGCTCCCGGGACAACCCCTACGAGCAGTACTTC	CASSSRDNPYEQYF
TRBV18	NA	TRBD2	15	TRBJ2-7	TGTGCCAGCTCAACGACTAGCGTCAGACCCTACGAGCAGTACTTC	CASSTTSVRPYEQYF
TRBV19	NA	NA	13	TRBJ1-1	TGTGCCAGTAGCCCGCAGGGAAACACTGAAGCTTTCTTT	CASSPQGNTEAFF
TRBV5-1	NA	TRBD1	14	TRBJ2-7	TGCGCCAGCAGCTCCCCCGGGACAGGGAGCGAGCAGTACTTC	CASSSPGTGSEQYF
TRBV19	once	NA	16	TRBJ2-1	TGTGCCAGTAGTATTGTAGACGGTAGCTCCTACAATGAGCAGTTCTTC	CASSIVDGSSYNEQFF
TRBV5-1	NA	NA	14	TRBJ2-5	TGCGCCAGCAGCTTCTCCGGGTCCCAAGAGACCCAGTACTTC	CASSFSGSQETQYF
TRBV25-1	NA	TRBD1	15	TRBJ2-7	TGTGCCAGCAATGCTCGGGACAGGGGAACCTACGAGCAGTACTTC	CASNARDRGTYEQYF
TRBV6-1	NA	TRBD2	19	TRBJ2-3	TGTGCCAGCAGTGAAGCGAGACTAGCGGGAGGGCCGGGTAAAGATACGCAGTATTTT	CASSEARLAGGPGKDTQYF
TRBV3-1/TRBV3-2	NA	NA	14	TRBJ2-2	TGTGCCAGCAGCCAAAGCCCCGGCACCGGGGAGCTGTTTTTT	CASSQSPGTGELFF
TRBV5-1	NA	NA	14	TRBJ2-3	TGCGCCAGCAGCAAGACAGGATTTCCAGATACGCAGTATTTT	CASSKTGFPDTQYF
TRBV5-6	NA	TRBD2	14	TRBJ2-7	TGTGCCAGCAGCTTAGCGGGAGTTCGTTACGAGCAGTACTTC	CASSLAGVRYEQYF
TRBV3-1/TRBV3-2	NA	NA	14	TRBJ1-6	TGTGCCAGCAGCCGAGGAACCTATAATTCACCCCTCCACTTT	CASSRGTYNSPLHF
TRBV28	NA	TRBD1	15	TRBJ2-5	TGTGCCAGCAGCTCAGCCCAGGGGGCTAGTGAGACCCAGTACTTC	CASSSAQGASETQYF
TRBV2	NA	NA	16	TRBJ2-2	TGTGCCAGCAGTGGTCCAGTAGGTCGGGACGGCGGGGAGCTGTTTTTT	CASSGPVGRDGGELFF
TRBV7-3	NA	TRBD1	14	TRBJ1-2	TGTGCCAGCAGCCCCGGGGGACAGGGAGATGGCTACACCTTC	CASSPGGQGDGYTF
TRBV7-2	NA	NA	13	TRBJ2-1	TGTGCCAGCGGCTCGACAGAGGACAATGAGCAGTTCTTC	CASGSTEDNEQFF
TRBV6-5	NA	NA	15	TRBJ1-1	TGTGCCAGCAGTTACTCCCCGCGATGGAACACTGAAGCTTTCTTT	CASSYSPRWNTEAFF
TRBV30	NA	NA	16	TRBJ1-1	TGTGCCTGGAGTGTACGGCTACTTCGGCATCGGGGTGAGGCTTTCTTT	CAWSVRLLRHRGEAFF
TRBV4-1	NA	TRBD1	15	TRBJ2-1	TGCGCCAGCAGCCAAGATCCGAGACAGGGGTCTGAGCAGTTCTTC	CASSQDPRQGSEQFF
TRBV5-1	NA	TRBD1	17	TRBJ1-2	TGCGCCAGCAGCTGGAACCCCGGACAGGCCGATAACTATGGCTACACCTTC	CASSWNPGQADNYGYTF
TRBV7-9	NA	NA	15	TRBJ1-1	TGTGCCAGCAGCTTTGGGGAGGGCCTTAACACTGAAGCTTTCTTT	CASSFGEGLNTEAFF